This T cell receptor beta chain was obtained from a study of blood T cell repertoires in COVID-19. This table comes from immunoSEQ multiplex PCR, and its TCRdb copy is limited to in-frame clones, with some not included. This sample has some 97,000 clones, with more than 70% found just once. Germline loops: CDR1 SGHTA, CDR2 FQGNSA. The length of the CDR3 is 15 residues. J was trimmed by 0 bases and V by 6 bases; bases with no gene match: 3. Sequencing was done on a sample of peripheral blood. The rearrangement uses TRBV7-2 and TRBJ2-4, with 9 bases aligning to TRBD2. The TCR was taken from a human donor in a cohort sampled during active COVID-19. CDR3 amino acids: CASRPSGVAKNIQYF. CDR3 in DNA: TGTGCCAGCAGACCTAGCGGGGTAGCCAAAAACATTCAGTACTTC.